The 11 T cell receptor beta chains in this list originate from one sample, sequenced in a study of metastatic and nonmetastatic thyroid tumors. The entire patient cohort was treatment-naive prior to thyroid surgery. TCRdb re-called clones from the PCR reads using MiXCR. Among about 12,000 clones, roughly 31% were seen once, and the ten largest hold less than 20%. Sequencing was carried out using tumor tissue. These receptors were collected from a male donor with papillary thyroid cancer or a benign thyroid nodule (not recorded which). Some clones in this sample may be carry-over from other donors' samples.

A word on this clone: At one boundary the junction diverges from the germline segment, which might be a read error. The chain's CDR3 is CSSSLGAGGVETQYF. The CDR3 DNA reads as TGTTCCAGCAGCTTAGGAGCGGGAGGAGTCGAAACGCAGTATTTT. The chain carries TRBV11-2 and TRBJ2-3, with 9 bases matching TRBD2. The germline V gene encodes CDR1 SGHAT and CDR2 FQNNGV. There are 15 residues in the CDR3. The full variable domain, rest sourced from reference TRBV11-2 and TRBJ2-3, is EAGVAQSPRYKIIEKRQSVAFWCNPISGHATLYWYQQILGQGPKLLIQFQNNGVVDDSQLPKDRFSAERLKGVDSTLKIQPAKLEDSAVYLCSSSLGAGGVETQYFGPGTRLTVL.

This chain connects TRBV6-1 to TRBJ2-7, with TRBD2 identical over 10 bases. The length of the CDR3 is 15 residues. Germline CDR1 and CDR2: MNHNS and SASEGT. V trimming: 5 bases; J trimming: 2 bases; junction bases outside the gene matches: 6. The CDR3 reads CASSRIAGGTYEQYF. CDR3 DNA: TGTGCCAGCAGTCGAATAGCGGGAGGAACCTACGAGCAGTACTTC.

The chain couples TRBV3-1 to TRBJ2-1; no clear D. Germline values: CDR1 LGHDT, CDR2 YNNKEL (reference sequence). V lost 2 bases to trimming and J lost 9 bases, with 8 bases between them. The CDR3 totals 12 residues. The CDR3 region has the DNA TGTGCCAGCAGCCAAACGTGGGCTGAGCAGTTCTTC. Residues: CASSQTWAEQFF.

The CDR3 DNA reads as TGCGCCAGCAGCCAATATGGAGCTGGGGGCCTCGGCGAGCAGTACTTC. Its translation is CASSQYGAGGLGEQYF. The chain recombines TRBV5-1 with TRBJ2-7, with D perhaps matching TRBD1 (6 bases). The V gene's germline CDR1 is SGHRS and CDR2 YFSETQ. V dropped 4 bases and J dropped 6 bases, with 23 bases sitting between them. The CDR3 extends over 16 amino acids.

There are many counts of this clone. This chain uses TRBV5-6 with TRBJ1-4; perhaps TRBD1 as D (5 bases). This CDR3 is 14 amino acids long. CDR1 and CDR2 from the germline V gene are SGHDT and YYEEEE. V was clipped by 3 bases and J by 4 bases, with 10 bases between them. Here the CDR3 reads CASSSPGVNEKLFF. The CDR3 DNA sequence: TGTGCCAGCAGCTCCCCGGGGGTTAATGAAAAACTGTTTTTT.

This clone qualifies as medium-sized (0.01 to 0.1%). V gene TRBV20-1 combines with J gene TRBJ1-2, with D possibly being TRBD1 (6 bases). The CDR3 consists of 13 residues. Germline lookup yields CDR1 DFQATT and CDR2 SNEGSKA (reference sequence). Between the trimmed V and J ends, which lost 3 bases and 6 bases, there was a span of 14 bases. The CDR3 reads CSASLQGIDGYTF. DNA for the CDR3: TGCAGTGCTAGCCTACAGGGTATCGATGGCTACACCTTC.

This clone was counted between two and nine times. The rearrangement uses TRBV19 and TRBJ2-7; perhaps D is TRBD1 or TRBD2 (5 bases each). The CDR3 is 14 amino acids. Germline CDR1 reads LNHDA; CDR2 reads SQIVND (reference sequence). V was trimmed by 6 bases and J by 2 bases, leaving 14 bases between them. The CDR3 DNA follows: TGTGCCAGTAGCACGGCCGGGGCCCCCTACGAGCAGTACTTC. It is translated as CASSTAGAPYEQYF.

The rearrangement joins TRBV20-1 to TRBJ1-2, with a tentative D call TRBD1 (5 bases). Germline V CDR1 and CDR2: DFQATT, SNEGSKA (reference sequence). The CDR3 runs to 12 residues. Trimming stripped 5 bases from V and 4 bases from J, with 11 bases between. The CDR3 spells CSAVQDLYGYTF. The DNA of the CDR3 is TGCAGTGCTGTACAGGACCTCTATGGCTACACCTTC.

This chain uses TRBV11-3 with TRBJ1-2; D is perhaps TRBD1 (6 bases). The V gene lost 0 bases and the J gene lost 7 bases, with 12 bases spanning the gap. CDR1 and CDR2 from the germline V gene are SGHNT and YENEEA. The CDR3 loop spans 14 amino acids. CDR3 bases: TGTGCCAGCAGCTTAGAACAGGGACGGGTTGGCTACACCTTC. Its translation: CASSLEQGRVGYTF.

The chain combines TRBV20-1 with TRBJ2-7; D may be TRBD1 (5 bases). V was trimmed by 3 bases and J by 7 bases, leaving 16 bases between them. The CDR3 is 13 residues long. Germline V lookup: CDR1 DFQATT, CDR2 SNEGSKA (reference sequence). As DNA, the CDR3 is TGCAGTGCTAGTGATTGGGGCACAAGGGAGCAGTACTTC. It translates to CSASDWGTREQYF.

This clone is judged medium-sized. The chain employs TRBV7-3 and TRBJ2-1, with 9 bases aligning to TRBD2. The CDR3 consists of 15 residues. From germline, CDR1 is SGHTA and CDR2 FQGTGA. After removal of 3 bases from V and 7 bases from J, the junction contained 7 bases not matched to a gene. The CDR3 coding sequence is TGTGCCAGCAGCTTGCGGGTAGCGGGAGTAAATGAGCAGTTCTTC. The encoded protein is CASSLRVAGVNEQFF.